Presented here are 19 T cell receptor beta chains from one specimen sequenced in a study of post-analysis software for immune sequencing data. cDNA libraries for TCR beta contained unique molecular identifiers. TCRdb fed the PCR reads into MiXCR, producing one record per CDR3 protein. The sample consists of 500,000 to 600,000 distinct CDR3 sequences, roughly 45% of them appearing once. Whole-study results and caveats: TRBV5-6, TRBV5-1 and TRBV20-1 belonged to a set of roughly five TRBV segments that were more frequent in patients than controls.

These TCRs' antigens remain unknown. Sequencing was performed on blood. All receptors derive from a girl between 5 and 17 years old with multiple sclerosis.

This clonotype was picked up a small number of times. A read error may be the cause here, since a much bigger clone is one base away. This chain links TRBV6-6 with TRBJ2-1, with 9 bases that match TRBD2. V shed 8 bases and J 8 bases; nucleotides not matched to a gene: 16. CDR1 is MNHNY, CDR2 SVGAGI, per germline (reference sequence). This CDR3 has 16 residues. The CDR3 loop reads CASGFLAGEPAHEQFF. As DNA, the CDR3 is TGTGCCAGCGGTTTCTTAGCGGGAGAACCCGCCCATGAGCAGTTCTTC.

The rearrangement uses TRBV28 and TRBJ1-5; D is undetermined. Germline values: CDR1 MDHEN, CDR2 SYDVKM. V gave up 3 bases and J gave up 3 bases, with 6 bases separating them. The CDR3 sequence is 13 residues long. The CDR3 is CASSFAFNQPQHF. CDR3 in DNA: TGTGCCAGCAGTTTCGCCTTCAATCAGCCCCAGCATTTT.

The J gene is TRBJ2-6, the V gene TRBV6-1; 12 bases match TRBD2. J gave up 0 bases and V 7 bases, and 4 bases lay outside the gene matches. The CDR3 runs to 17 residues. Germline values: CDR1 MNHNS, CDR2 SASEGT. CDR3 in DNA: TGTGCCAGCATCACGGGACTAGCGGGCTCTGGGGCCAACGTCCTGACTTTC. Translated: CASITGLAGSGANVLTF.

This chain connects TRBV11-2 to TRBJ1-1; the match to TRBD1 covers 12 bases. The CDR3 is 14 residues long. Germline V lookup: CDR1 SGHAT, CDR2 FQNNGV. Losses at the gene ends were 5 bases for V and 11 bases for J; bases not matched to a gene: 9. In nucleotides, the CDR3 is TGTGCCAGCAGCCCCGGGACAGGGGGCAGACGGGCTTTCTTT. Translation: CASSPGTGGRRAFF.

This clonotype was seen a handful of times. The chain is built from TRBV6-5 and TRBJ2-7; 8 bases are a match to TRBD2. This CDR3 has 12 amino acids. V gave up 11 bases and J gave up 0 bases; unmatched junction bases: 3. CDR1 and CDR2 (germline): MNHEY, SVGAGI. The CDR3 reads CAASGGSYEQYF. CDR3 bases: TGTGCCGCAAGCGGGGGCTCCTACGAGCAGTACTTC.

The V gene is TRBV20-1, the J gene TRBJ2-1; the match to TRBD2 covers 8 bases. Germline assignment: CDR1 DFQATT and CDR2 SNEGSKA (reference sequence). CDR3 length: 12 amino acids. With 5 bases clipped from V and 9 bases from J, the junction kept 6 bases outside the gene matches. The CDR3 loop is CSAAGTSGEQFF. CDR3 nucleotide sequence: TGCAGTGCTGCTGGGACTAGTGGTGAGCAGTTCTTC.

The chain has TRBV13 and TRBJ1-4, with TRBD1 identical over 8 bases. Unmatched junction bases numbered 7, after V lost 0 bases and J lost 10 bases. This CDR3 contains 15 residues. Germline V CDR1 and CDR2: PRHDT, FYEKMQ (reference sequence). CDR3 loop: CASSLGDRETGKLFF. CDR3 coding DNA: TGTGCCAGCAGCTTAGGGGACAGGGAGACCGGAAAACTGTTTTTT.

V and J are TRBV4-1 and TRBJ1-1; tentative D call: TRBD1 (6 bases). This CDR3 spans 16 amino acids. Germline V gene data show CDR1 as MGHRA and CDR2 as YSYEKL. Between the trimmed V and J ends, which lost 3 bases and 0 bases, there was a span of 14 bases. The CDR3 DNA is TGCGCCAGCAGCCATGGGGGGGGCAAACTGAACACTGAAGCTTTCTTT. Translation gives CASSHGGGKLNTEAFF.

This clonotype was counted between two and nine times. The chain is built from TRBV9 and TRBJ1-1; D is ambiguous. The V and J ends lost 8 bases and 6 bases respectively, with 17 bases between them. Germline V gives CDR1 SGDLS, CDR2 YYNGEE. The CDR3 length is 13 residues. Here the CDR3 reads CASSEAPGAEAFF. The CDR3 nucleotides read TGTGCCAGTTCTGAGGCCCCGGGCGCTGAAGCTTTCTTT.

V and J are TRBV7-2 and TRBJ2-7; no clear D. Germline CDR1 reads SGHTA; CDR2 reads FQGNSA. The CDR3 totals 15 residues. V was cut by 4 bases and J by 0 bases, with 13 bases left in between. DNA of the CDR3: TGTGCCAGCAGCTCGTGGCCTCCCGGCTCCTACGAGCAGTACTTC. This codes for CASSSWPPGSYEQYF.

This clonotype was detected only a few times. The chain links TRBV7-2 to TRBJ2-1, with 8 bases identical to TRBD2. The CDR3 is 15 residues long. After removal of 5 bases from V and 5 bases from J, the junction contained 8 bases not matched to a gene. Germline-derived CDR1 and CDR2 are SGHTA and FQGNSA. The CDR3 loop is CASSPGGTLNNEQFF. The CDR3 nucleotides are TGTGCCAGCAGCCCGGGAGGGACACTTAACAATGAGCAGTTCTTC.

This rearrangement joins TRBV4-2 to TRBJ2-7; weak D call: TRBD1 (5 bases). CDR1 is LGHNA, CDR2 YNFKEQ, per germline. The CDR3 has 14 amino acids. Trimming took off 0 bases at V and 4 bases at J, with 10 bases between the two ends. The CDR3 region has the DNA TGTGCCAGCAGCCAAGATCAGGGCACATACGAGCAGTACTTC. Encoded protein: CASSQDQGTYEQYF.

The CDR3 sequence is CAISRGQAGYGYTF. The CDR3 DNA reads as TGTGCCATCAGTAGAGGACAGGCGGGGTATGGCTACACCTTC. This chain connects TRBV10-3 to TRBJ1-2, with TRBD1 matching over 7 bases. CDR1 is ENHRY, CDR2 SYGVKD, per germline. The CDR3 length is 14 residues. The trim removed 5 bases at V and 5 bases at J, leaving 8 bases unmatched.

The chain links TRBV7-9 to TRBJ1-2; D possibly corresponds to TRBD1 (5 bases). The germline V gene encodes CDR1 SEHNR and CDR2 FQNEAQ (reference sequence). Trimming stripped 5 bases from V and 5 bases from J, with 15 bases between. CDR3 length: 14 amino acids. The CDR3 loop reads CASSPGGGKYGYTF. The CDR3 bases are TGTGCCAGCAGCCCCGGGGGGGGAAAGTATGGCTACACCTTC.

This rearrangement joins TRBV6-1 to TRBJ2-5; D unclear. The V end lost 6 bases, the J end lost 7 bases, and 15 bases lay between the germline ends. This CDR3 is built from 13 residues. Germline CDR1 and CDR2: MNHNS and SASEGT. The CDR3 spells CASSGRHDGTQYF. DNA for the CDR3: TGTGCCAGCAGCGGTCGGCATGACGGGACCCAGTACTTC.

In DNA, the CDR3 is TGTGCCAGCAGTTGGGGGGGCTACAATGAGCAGTTCTTC. Protein sequence: CASSWGGYNEQFF. The V gene is TRBV12-3 or TRBV12-4, the J gene TRBJ2-1; 7 bases line up with TRBD2. The CDR3 is 13 residues long. Losses at the gene ends were 4 bases for V and 3 bases for J; bases not matched to a gene: 0.

The rearrangement joins TRBV9 to TRBJ1-2; a weak D match, TRBD1 (5 bases). Germline V gene lookup returns CDR1 SGDLS and CDR2 YYNGEE. This CDR3 has 12 amino acids. The germline V and J ends were trimmed by 3 bases and 7 bases, with 10 bases remaining between them. This chain's CDR3 is CASSAGTAGYTF. The CDR3 DNA reads TGTGCCAGCAGCGCCGGGACGGCTGGCTACACCTTC.

V and J are TRBV6-5 and TRBJ1-2; D may be TRBD1 (5 bases). Germline CDR1 and CDR2: MNHEY and SVGAGI. The CDR3 extends over 15 amino acids. Trimming removed 2 bases at V and 3 bases at J, with 13 bases between. The CDR3 coding sequence is TGTGCCAGCAGTTACGTGCGGGGCGGTGACTATGGCTACACCTTC. Translating it yields CASSYVRGGDYGYTF.

The V and J genes are TRBV20-1 and TRBJ2-3; TRBD2 matches at 8 bases. V was clipped by 5 bases and J by 0 bases; unmatched bases: 1. Germline V gene lookup returns CDR1 DFQATT and CDR2 SNEGSKA (reference sequence). The CDR3 is 13 residues long. CDR3 nucleotides: TGCAGTGCTCGGACTAGCAGCACAGATACGCAGTATTTT. Protein sequence: CSARTSSTDTQYF.